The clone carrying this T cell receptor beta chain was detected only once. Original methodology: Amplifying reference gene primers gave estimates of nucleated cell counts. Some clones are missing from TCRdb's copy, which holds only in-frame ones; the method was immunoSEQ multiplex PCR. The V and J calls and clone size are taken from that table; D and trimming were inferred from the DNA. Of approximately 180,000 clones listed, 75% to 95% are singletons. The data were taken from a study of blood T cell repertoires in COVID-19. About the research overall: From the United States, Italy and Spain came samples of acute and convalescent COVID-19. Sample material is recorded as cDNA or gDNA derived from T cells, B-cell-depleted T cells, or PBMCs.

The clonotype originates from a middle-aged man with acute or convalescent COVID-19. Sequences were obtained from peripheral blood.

CDR3 sequence (DNA): TGTGCCAGCGTGGGGGGGGGTCAGCCCCAGCATTTT. It yields the protein CASVGGGQPQHF. This chain links TRBV6-5 with TRBJ1-5; maybe TRBD1 (5 bases). V gave up 8 bases and J gave up 6 bases, with 11 bases separating them. This CDR3 spans 12 amino acids. The germline gives CDR1 MNHEY, CDR2 SVGAGI.